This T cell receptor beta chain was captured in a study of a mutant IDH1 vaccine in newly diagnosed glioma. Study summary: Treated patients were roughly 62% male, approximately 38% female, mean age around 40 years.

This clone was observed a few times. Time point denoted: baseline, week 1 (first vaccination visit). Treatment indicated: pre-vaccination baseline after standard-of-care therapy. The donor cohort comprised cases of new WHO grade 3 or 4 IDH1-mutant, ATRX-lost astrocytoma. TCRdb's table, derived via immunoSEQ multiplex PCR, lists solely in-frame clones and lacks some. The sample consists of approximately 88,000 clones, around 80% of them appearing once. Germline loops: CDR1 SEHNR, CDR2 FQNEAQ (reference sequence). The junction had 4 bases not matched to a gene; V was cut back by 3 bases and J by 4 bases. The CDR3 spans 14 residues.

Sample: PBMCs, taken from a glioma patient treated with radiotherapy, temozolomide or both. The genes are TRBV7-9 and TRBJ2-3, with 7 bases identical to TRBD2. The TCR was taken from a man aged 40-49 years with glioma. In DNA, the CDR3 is TGTGCCAGCAGCTTTGGCGGGAGCGCAGATACGCAGTATTTT. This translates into CASSFGGSADTQYF.